This TCR beta chain was found in a study of monozygotic twins with inflammatory bowel disease. Points from the study as a whole: Fewer shared clonotypes with others were found in IBD patients than in healthy twins, especially with disease activity.

Blood samples, whole and unsorted for T cells, yielded the isolated total RNA. Per sample, reverse transcription was split into eight reactions. The unique tags termed UMIs, each holding a 6-nucleotide sample barcode, were added by means of template switching. TCRdb reprocessed the 5' RACE reads, with one entry per CDR3 protein and no DNA. The ten most abundant clones cover 2.4% of a sample with around 400,000 distinct CDR3 sequences. Regarding this clonotype: No antigen is known for it.

The CDR3 contains 15 residues. Germline CDR1 reads SNHLY; CDR2 reads FYNNEI. Sequencing was done on a sample of blood. This TCR came from a human donor with ulcerative colitis or Crohn's disease, or a healthy co-twin of an affected twin (not recorded which). V and J are TRBV2 and TRBJ2-7. The CDR3 here is CASSGVRGVAYEQYF.